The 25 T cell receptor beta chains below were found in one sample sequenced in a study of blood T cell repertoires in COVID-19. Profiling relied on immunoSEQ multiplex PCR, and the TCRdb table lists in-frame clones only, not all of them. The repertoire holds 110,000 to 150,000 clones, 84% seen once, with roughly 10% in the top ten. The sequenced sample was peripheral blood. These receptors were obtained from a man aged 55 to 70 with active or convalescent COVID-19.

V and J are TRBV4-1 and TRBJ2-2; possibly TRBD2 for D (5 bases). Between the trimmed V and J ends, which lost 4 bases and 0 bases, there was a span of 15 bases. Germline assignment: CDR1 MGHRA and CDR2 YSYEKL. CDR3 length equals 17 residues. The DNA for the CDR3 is TGCGCCAGCAGCCTAGGTCCCAGCGGTTCGAACACCGGGGAGCTGTTTTTT. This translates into CASSLGPSGSNTGELFF.

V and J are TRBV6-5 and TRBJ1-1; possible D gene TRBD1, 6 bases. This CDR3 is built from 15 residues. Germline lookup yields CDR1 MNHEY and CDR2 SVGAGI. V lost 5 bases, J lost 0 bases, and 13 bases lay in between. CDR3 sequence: CASSLGQTMNTEAFF. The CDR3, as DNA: TGTGCCAGCAGTCTTGGACAGACCATGAACACTGAAGCTTTCTTT.

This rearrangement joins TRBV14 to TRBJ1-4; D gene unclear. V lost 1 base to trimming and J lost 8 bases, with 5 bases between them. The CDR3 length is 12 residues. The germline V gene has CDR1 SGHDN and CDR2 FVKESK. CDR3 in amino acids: CASSQVREKLFF. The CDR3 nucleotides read TGTGCCAGCAGCCAAGTCCGGGAAAAACTGTTTTTT. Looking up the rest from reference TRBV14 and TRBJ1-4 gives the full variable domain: EAGVTQFPSHSVIEKGQTVTLRCDPISGHDNLYWYRRVMGKEIKFLLHFVKESKQDESGMPNNRFLAERTGGTYSTLKVQPAELEDSGVYFCASSQVREKLFFGSGTQLSVL.

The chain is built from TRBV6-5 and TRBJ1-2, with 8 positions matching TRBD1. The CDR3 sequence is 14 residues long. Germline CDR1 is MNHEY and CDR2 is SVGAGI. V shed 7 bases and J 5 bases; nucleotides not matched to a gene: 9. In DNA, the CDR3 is TGTGCCAGCACCTTGGGGACAGGAATTTATGGCTACACCTTC. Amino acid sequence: CASTLGTGIYGYTF.

CDR3 sequence (DNA): TGTGCCAGCAGTTACTCAAGCAGGGGGCGAGATGGCTACACCTTC. Translating gives CASSYSSRGRDGYTF. The V and J genes are TRBV6-5 and TRBJ1-2, with 8 bases lining up with TRBD1. The CDR3 contains 15 residues. V shed 0 bases and J 6 bases; nucleotides not matched to a gene: 6. Germline CDR1 reads MNHEY; CDR2 reads SVGAGI.

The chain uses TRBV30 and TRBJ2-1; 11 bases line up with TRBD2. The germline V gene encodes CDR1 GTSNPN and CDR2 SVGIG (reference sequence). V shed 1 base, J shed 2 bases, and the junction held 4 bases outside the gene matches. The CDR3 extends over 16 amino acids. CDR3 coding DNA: TGTGCCTGGAGTGCTCCGGGACTAGCGGCCTACAATGAGCAGTTCTTC. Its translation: CAWSAPGLAAYNEQFF.

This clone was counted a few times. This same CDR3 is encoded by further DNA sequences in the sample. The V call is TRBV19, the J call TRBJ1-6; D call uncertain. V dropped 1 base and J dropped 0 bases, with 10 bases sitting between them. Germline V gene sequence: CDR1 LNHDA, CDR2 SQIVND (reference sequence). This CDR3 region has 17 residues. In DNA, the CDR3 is TGTGCCAGTAGTATAGCTAGTGGGAGCTCCTATAATTCACCCCTCCACTTT. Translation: CASSIASGSSYNSPLHF.

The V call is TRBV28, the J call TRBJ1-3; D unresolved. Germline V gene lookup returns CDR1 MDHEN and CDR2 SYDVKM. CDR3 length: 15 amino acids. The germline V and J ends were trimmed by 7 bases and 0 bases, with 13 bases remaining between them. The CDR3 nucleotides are TGTGCCAGCAACCAACATGTGGCCTCTGGAAACACCATATATTTT. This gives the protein CASNQHVASGNTIYF.

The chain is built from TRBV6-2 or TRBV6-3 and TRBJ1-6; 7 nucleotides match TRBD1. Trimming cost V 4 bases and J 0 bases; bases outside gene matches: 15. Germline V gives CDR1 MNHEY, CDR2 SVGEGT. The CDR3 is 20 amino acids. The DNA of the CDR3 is TGTGCCAGCAGTTTTAACCCCCGGACAGGAATGAGCTCCTATAATTCACCCCTCCACTTT. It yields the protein CASSFNPRTGMSSYNSPLHF.

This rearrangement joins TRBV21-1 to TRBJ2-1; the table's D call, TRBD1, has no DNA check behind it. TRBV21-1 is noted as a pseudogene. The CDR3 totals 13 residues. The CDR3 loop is CASSKVGTNEQFF. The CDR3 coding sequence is TGTGCCAGCAGCAAAGTCGGGACAAATGAGCAGTTCTTC.

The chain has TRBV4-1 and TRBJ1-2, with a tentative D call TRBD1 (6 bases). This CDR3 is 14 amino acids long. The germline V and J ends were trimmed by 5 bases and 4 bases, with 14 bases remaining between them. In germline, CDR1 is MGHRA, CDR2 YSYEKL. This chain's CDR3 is CASSKDREVYGYTF. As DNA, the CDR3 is TGCGCCAGCAGCAAGGACAGAGAAGTCTATGGCTACACCTTC.

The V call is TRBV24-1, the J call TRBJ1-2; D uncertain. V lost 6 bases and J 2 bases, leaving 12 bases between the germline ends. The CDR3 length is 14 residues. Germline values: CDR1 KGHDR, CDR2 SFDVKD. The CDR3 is CATSSDAGNYGYTF. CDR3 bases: TGTGCCACCAGTTCGGACGCGGGGAACTATGGCTACACCTTC.

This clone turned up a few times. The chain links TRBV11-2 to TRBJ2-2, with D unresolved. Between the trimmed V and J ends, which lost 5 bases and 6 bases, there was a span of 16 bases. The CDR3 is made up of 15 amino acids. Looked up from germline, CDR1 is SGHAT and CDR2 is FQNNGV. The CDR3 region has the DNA TGTGCCAGCAGCCTAATTCCTGGCGGAGCCGGGGAGCTGTTTTTT. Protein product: CASSLIPGGAGELFF.

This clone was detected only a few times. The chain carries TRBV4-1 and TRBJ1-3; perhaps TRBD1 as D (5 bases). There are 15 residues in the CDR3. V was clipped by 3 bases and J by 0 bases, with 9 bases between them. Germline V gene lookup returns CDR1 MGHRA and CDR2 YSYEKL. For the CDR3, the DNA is TGCGCCAGCAGCCAGGGAGGGGCCTCTGGAAACACCATATATTTT. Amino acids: CASSQGGASGNTIYF.

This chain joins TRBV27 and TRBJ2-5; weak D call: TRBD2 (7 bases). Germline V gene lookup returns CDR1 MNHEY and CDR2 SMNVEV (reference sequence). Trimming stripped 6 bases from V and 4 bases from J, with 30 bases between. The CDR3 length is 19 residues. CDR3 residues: CASSLEGGVGLVGGETQYF. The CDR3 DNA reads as TGTGCCAGCAGCTTAGAGGGGGGGGTTGGCCTTGTAGGAGGAGAGACCCAGTACTTC.

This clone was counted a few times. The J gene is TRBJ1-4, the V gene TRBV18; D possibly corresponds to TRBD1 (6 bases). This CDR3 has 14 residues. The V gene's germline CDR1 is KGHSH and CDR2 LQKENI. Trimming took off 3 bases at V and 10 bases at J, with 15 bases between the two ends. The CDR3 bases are TGTGCCAGCTCACCTCGGGACATCGAAGGAAAACTGTTTTTT. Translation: CASSPRDIEGKLFF.

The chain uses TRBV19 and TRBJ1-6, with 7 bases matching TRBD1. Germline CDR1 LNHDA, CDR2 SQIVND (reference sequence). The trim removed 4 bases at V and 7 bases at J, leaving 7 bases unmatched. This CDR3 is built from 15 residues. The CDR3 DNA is TGTGCCAGTAGTACAGCAGACAGGGTCAATTCACCCCTCCACTTT. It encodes CASSTADRVNSPLHF. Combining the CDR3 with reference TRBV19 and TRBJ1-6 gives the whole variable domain DGGITQSPKYLFRKEGQNVTLSCEQNLNHDAMYWYRQDPGQGLRLIYYSQIVNDFQKGDIAEGYSVSREKKESFPLTVTSAQKNPTAFYLCASSTADRVNSPLHFGNGTRLTVT.

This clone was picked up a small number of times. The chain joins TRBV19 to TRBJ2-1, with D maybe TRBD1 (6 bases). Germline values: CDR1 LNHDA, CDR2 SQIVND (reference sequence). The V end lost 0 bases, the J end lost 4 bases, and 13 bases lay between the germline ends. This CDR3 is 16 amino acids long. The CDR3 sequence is CASSIDLTGRYNEQFF. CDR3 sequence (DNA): TGTGCCAGTAGTATAGATCTGACAGGCCGATACAATGAGCAGTTCTTC. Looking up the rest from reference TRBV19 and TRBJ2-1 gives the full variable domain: DGGITQSPKYLFRKEGQNVTLSCEQNLNHDAMYWYRQDPGQGLRLIYYSQIVNDFQKGDIAEGYSVSREKKESFPLTVTSAQKNPTAFYLCASSIDLTGRYNEQFFGPGTRLTVL.

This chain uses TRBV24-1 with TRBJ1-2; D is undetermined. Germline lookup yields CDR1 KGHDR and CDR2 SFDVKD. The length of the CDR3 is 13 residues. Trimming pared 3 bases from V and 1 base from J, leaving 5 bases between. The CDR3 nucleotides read TGTGCCACCAGTGATGTCTATAACTATGGCTACACCTTC. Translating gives CATSDVYNYGYTF.

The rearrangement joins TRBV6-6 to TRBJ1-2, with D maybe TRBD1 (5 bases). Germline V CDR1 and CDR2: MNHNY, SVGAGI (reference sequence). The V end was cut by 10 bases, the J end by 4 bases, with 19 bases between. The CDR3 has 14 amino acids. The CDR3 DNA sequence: TGTGCCACTGCACCTGGGGGGGAGACCTATGGCTACACCTTC. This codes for CATAPGGETYGYTF.

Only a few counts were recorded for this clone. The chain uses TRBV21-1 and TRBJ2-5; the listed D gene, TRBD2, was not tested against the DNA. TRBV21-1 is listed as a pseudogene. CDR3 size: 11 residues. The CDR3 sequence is CAGFPGETQYF. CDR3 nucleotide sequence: TGTGCCGGCTTTCCCGGGGAGACCCAGTACTTC.

CDR3 protein: CASTHMVQGNNEQFF. CDR3 DNA: TGTGCCAGCACCCATATGGTCCAGGGAAACAATGAGCAGTTCTTC. This sequence joins TRBV5-4 and TRBJ2-1; a weak D match, TRBD1 (5 bases). Germline assignment: CDR1 SGHNT and CDR2 YYREEE (reference sequence). CDR3 size: 15 residues. The V and J ends lost 6 bases and 5 bases respectively, with 18 bases between them.

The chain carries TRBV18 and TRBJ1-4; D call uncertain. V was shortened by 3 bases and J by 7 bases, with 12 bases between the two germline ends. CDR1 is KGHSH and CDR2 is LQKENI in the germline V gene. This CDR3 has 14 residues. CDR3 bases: TGTGCCAGCTCACCCGGAGGCGGGGTTGAAAAACTGTTTTTT. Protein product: CASSPGGGVEKLFF.

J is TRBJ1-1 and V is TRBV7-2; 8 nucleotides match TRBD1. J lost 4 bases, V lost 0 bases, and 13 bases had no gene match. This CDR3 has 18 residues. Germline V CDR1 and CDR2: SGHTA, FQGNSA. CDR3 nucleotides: TGTGCCAGCAGCTTAGCCGGGACAGGCAACCCCTGGGGCACTGAAGCTTTCTTT. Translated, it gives CASSLAGTGNPWGTEAFF.

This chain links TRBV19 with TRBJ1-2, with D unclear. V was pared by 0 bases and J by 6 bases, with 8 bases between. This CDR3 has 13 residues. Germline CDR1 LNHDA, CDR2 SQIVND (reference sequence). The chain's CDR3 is CASSIDRRNGYTF. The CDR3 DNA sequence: TGTGCCAGTAGTATAGACCGCAGAAATGGCTACACCTTC.